The clone carrying this TCR beta chain has ten or more counts. Its antigen is unidentified. This entry belongs to a study of T cell repertoires in cytomegalovirus infection. Across the study: In public TCR beta signatures, there were indications of both CMV infection and matching HLA type.

Study outcomes and limitations: In two of eight donors, the top clonotype was HLA-C-restricted CMV-specific. People with CMV and the relevant HLA were identified by cumulative public TCR beta family frequency.

The ends were cut back, 4 bases at V and 4 bases at J, with 14 bases in the middle. CDR1 SGHVS and CDR2 FQNEAQ come from the germline V gene. The CDR3 runs to 15 residues. One entry per CDR3 protein, called by TCRdb with MiXCR from the reads. Of hundreds of thousands of distinct CDR3 sequences listed, about 24% are singletons. The sequence derives from a human donor in good health (CMV status not recorded). Some clones in this sample may be carry-over from other donors' samples. The sequenced sample consisted of CD8+ T cells from PBMCs. This chain links TRBV7-8 with TRBJ2-1; D tentatively reads TRBD1 or TRBD2 (5 bases each). The DNA for the CDR3 is TGTGCCAGCAGCTGGGGACGGAGTGTATACAATGAGCAGTTCTTC. As protein: CASSWGRSVYNEQFF.